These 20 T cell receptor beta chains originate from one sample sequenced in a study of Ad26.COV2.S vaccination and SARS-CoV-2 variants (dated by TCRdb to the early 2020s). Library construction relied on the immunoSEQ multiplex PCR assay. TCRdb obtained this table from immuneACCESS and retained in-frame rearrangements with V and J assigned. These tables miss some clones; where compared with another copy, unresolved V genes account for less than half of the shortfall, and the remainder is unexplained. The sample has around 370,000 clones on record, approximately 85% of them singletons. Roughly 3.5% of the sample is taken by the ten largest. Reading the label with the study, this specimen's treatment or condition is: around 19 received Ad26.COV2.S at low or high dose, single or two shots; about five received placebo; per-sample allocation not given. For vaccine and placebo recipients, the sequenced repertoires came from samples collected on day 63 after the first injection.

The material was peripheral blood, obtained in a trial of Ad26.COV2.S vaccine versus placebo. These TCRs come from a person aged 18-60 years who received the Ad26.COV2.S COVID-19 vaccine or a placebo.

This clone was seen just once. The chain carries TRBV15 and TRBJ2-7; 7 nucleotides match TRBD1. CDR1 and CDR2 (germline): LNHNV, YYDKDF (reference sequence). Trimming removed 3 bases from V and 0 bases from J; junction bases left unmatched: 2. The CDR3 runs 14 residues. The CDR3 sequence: CATSRGTDSYEQYF. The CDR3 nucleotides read TGTGCCACCAGCAGGGGGACAGACTCCTACGAGCAGTACTTC.

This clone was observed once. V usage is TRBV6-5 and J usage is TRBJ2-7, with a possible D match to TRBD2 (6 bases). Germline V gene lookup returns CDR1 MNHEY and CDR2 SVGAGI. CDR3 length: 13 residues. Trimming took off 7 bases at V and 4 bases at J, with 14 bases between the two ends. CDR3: CASTHSEGYEQYF. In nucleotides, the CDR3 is TGTGCCAGCACCCACTCGGAGGGTTACGAGCAGTACTTC.

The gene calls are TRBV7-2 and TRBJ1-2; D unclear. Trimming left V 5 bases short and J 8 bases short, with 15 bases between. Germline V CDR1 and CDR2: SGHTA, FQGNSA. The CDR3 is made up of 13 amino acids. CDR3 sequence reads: CASSPQVPQGYTF. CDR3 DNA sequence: TGTGCCAGCAGCCCTCAAGTGCCCCAAGGCTACACCTTC.

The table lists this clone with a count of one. The DNA for the CDR3 is TGTGCCAGCAGCCTCCTGGCGGGAGAAGTGTTGGTAGATACGCAGTATTTT. Translation: CASSLLAGEVLVDTQYF. The gene calls are TRBV7-8 and TRBJ2-3; TRBD2 matches 7 bases. CDR1 and CDR2 from the germline V gene are SGHVS and FQNEAQ. Germline trimming cut 5 bases from V and 5 bases from J; bases unmatched to any gene: 16. The CDR3 consists of 17 residues. Based on the CDR3 plus reference TRBV7-8 and TRBJ2-3, the full variable domain is GAGVSQSPRYKVAKRGQDVALRCDPISGHVSLFWYQQALGQGPEFLTYFQNEAQLDKSGLPSDRFFAERPEGSVSTLKIQRTQQEDSAVYLCASSLLAGEVLVDTQYFGPGTRLTVL.

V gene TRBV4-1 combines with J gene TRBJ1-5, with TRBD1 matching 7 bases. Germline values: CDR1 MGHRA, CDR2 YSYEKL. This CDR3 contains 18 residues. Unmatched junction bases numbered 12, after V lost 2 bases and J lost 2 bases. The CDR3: CASSQTLDRARGNQPQHF. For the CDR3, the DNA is TGCGCCAGCAGCCAAACCTTAGACAGGGCACGGGGCAATCAGCCCCAGCATTTT.

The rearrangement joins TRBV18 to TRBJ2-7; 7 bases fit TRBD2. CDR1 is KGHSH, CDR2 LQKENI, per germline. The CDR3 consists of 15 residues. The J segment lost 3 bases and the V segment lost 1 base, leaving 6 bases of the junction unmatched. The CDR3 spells CASSPLSSGNYEQYF. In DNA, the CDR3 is TGTGCCAGCTCACCACTTTCTAGCGGAAACTACGAGCAGTACTTC.

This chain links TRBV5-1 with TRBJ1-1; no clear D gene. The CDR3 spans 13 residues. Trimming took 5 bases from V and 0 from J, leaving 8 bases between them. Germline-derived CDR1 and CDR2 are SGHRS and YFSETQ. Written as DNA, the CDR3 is TGCGCCAGCAGAGTGGATGTGAACACTGAAGCTTTCTTT. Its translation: CASRVDVNTEAFF.

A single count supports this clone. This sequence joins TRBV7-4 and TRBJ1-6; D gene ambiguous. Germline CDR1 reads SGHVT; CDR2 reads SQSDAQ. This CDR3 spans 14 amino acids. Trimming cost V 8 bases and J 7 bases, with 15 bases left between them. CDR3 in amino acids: CASPSRHPNSPLHF. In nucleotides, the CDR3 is TGTGCCAGCCCCTCGAGACACCCGAATTCACCCCTCCACTTT.

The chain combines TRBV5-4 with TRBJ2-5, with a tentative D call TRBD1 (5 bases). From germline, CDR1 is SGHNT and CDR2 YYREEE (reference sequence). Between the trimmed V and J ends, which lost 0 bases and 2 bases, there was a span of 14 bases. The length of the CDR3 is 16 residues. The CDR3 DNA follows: TGTGCCAGCAGCTTGGAGACAGAAAAGATTCAAGAGACCCAGTACTTC. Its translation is CASSLETEKIQETQYF.

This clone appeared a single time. CDR3 in amino acids: CASSQYDEKLFF. The CDR3 region has the DNA TGTGCCAGCAGCCAGTATGATGAAAAACTGTTTTTT. This chain uses TRBV3-1 (or the pseudogene TRBV3-2) with TRBJ1-4, with unresolved D. Germline V lookup: CDR1 LGHDT, CDR2 YNNKEL (reference sequence). The V gene lost 3 bases and the J gene lost 6 bases, with 5 bases spanning the gap. CDR3 size: 12 residues.

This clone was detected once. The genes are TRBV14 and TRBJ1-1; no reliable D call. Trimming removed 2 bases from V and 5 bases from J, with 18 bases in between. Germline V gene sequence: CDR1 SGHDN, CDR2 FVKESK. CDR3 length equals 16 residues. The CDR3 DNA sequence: TGTGCCAGCAGCCAACGGCGTGGAGTTATAGGGACTGAAGCTTTCTTT. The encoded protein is CASSQRRGVIGTEAFF.

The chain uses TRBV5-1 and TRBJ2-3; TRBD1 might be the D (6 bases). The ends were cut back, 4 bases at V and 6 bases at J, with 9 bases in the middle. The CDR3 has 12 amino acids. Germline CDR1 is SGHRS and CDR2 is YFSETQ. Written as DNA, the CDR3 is TGCGCCAGCAGCACAGGGCTTGATACGCAGTATTTT. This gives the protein CASSTGLDTQYF. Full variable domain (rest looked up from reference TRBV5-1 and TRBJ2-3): KAGVTQTPRYLIKTRGQQVTLSCSPISGHRSVSWYQQTPGQGLQFLFEYFSETQRNKGNFPGRFSGRQFSNSRSEMNVSTLELGDSALYLCASSTGLDTQYFGPGTRLTVL.

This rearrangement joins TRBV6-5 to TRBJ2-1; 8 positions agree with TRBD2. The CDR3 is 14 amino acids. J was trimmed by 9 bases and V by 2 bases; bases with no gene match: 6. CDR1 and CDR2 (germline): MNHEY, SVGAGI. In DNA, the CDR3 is TGTGCCAGCAGTTACCGGGGGGGGCCCGTTGAGCAGTTCTTC. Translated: CASSYRGGPVEQFF.

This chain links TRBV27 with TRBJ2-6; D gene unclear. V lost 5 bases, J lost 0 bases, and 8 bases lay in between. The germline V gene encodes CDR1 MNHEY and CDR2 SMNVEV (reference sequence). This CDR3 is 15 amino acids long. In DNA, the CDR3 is TGTGCCAGCAGTCCAATCACCTCTGGGGCCAACGTCCTGACTTTC. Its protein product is CASSPITSGANVLTF.

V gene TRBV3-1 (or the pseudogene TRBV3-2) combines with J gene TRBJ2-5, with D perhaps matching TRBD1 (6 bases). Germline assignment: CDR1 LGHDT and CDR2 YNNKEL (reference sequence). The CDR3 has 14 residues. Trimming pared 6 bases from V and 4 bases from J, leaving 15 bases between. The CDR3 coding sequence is TGTGCCAGCAGTAATGCAGGGGCCGGAGAGACCCAGTACTTC. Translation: CASSNAGAGETQYF.

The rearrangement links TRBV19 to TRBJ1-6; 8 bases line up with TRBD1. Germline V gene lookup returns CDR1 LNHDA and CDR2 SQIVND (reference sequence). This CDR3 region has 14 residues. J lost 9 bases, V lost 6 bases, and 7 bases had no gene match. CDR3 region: CASRAGQGRSPLHF. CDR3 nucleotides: TGTGCCAGTAGGGCCGGACAGGGTCGTTCACCCCTCCACTTT. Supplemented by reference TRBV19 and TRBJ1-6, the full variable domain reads DGGITQSPKYLFRKEGQNVTLSCEQNLNHDAMYWYRQDPGQGLRLIYYSQIVNDFQKGDIAEGYSVSREKKESFPLTVTSAQKNPTAFYLCASRAGQGRSPLHFGNGTRLTVT.

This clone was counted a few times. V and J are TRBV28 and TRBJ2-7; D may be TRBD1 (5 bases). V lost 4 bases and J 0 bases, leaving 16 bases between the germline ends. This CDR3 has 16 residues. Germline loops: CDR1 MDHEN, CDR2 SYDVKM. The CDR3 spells CASSSLTVSSSYEQYF. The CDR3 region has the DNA TGTGCCAGCAGTTCGCTGACAGTTTCAAGCTCCTACGAGCAGTACTTC.

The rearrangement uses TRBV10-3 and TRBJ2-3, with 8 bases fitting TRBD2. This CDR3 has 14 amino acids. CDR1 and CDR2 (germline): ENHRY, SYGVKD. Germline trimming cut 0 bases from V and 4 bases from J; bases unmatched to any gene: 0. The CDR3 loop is CAISESTSADTQYF. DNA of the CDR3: TGTGCCATCAGTGAGTCGACTAGCGCAGATACGCAGTATTTT.

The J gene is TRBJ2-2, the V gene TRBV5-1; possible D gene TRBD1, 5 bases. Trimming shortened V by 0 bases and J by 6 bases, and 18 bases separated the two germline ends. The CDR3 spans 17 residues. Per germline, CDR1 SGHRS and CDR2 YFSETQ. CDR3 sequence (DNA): TGCGCCAGCAGCTTGGCCAATGGGCAGGGTGAGGCCGGGGAGCTGTTTTTT. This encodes CASSLANGQGEAGELFF.

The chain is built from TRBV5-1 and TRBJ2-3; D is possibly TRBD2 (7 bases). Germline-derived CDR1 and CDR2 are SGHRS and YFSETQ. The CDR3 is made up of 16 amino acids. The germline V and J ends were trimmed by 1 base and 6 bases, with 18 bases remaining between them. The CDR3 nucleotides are TGCGCCAGCAGCTTGAGGGGGGGGCCCCGAGGGGATACGCAGTATTTT. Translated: CASSLRGGPRGDTQYF.